The 8 T cell receptor beta chains given below trace back to one sample, sequenced in a study of blood T cells in healthy people across ages. A second PCR, run for roughly 7 to 11 cycles, used a sample-barcoded 5' primer plus a J-beta primer mix. TCRdb processed the 5' RACE reads anew with MiXCR; each CDR3 protein has one entry. There are 1.5 million to 2 million distinct CDR3 sequences in the sample; over 25% occur only once, and 6.5% to 8.5% lies in the top ten. Material: blood. Receptor source: a woman aged 25 to 45 in good health.

This chain joins TRBV11-2 and TRBJ2-7, with unresolved D. Per the germline V gene, CDR1 is SGHAT and CDR2 is FQNNGV. The V end lost 4 bases, the J end lost 4 bases, and 17 bases lay between the germline ends. The CDR3 spans 15 residues. Written as DNA, the CDR3 is TGTGCCAGCAGCTCGGCACAAGGACGGCGGTACGAGCAGTACTTC. It is translated as CASSSAQGRRYEQYF.

This clonotype was picked up many times. The genes are TRBV15 and TRBJ2-4, with 7 bases that match TRBD1. Germline V gene sequence: CDR1 LNHNV, CDR2 YYDKDF (reference sequence). The CDR3 totals 16 residues. V was pared by 5 bases and J by 8 bases, with 15 bases of the junction left unmatched. The CDR3 is CATSASDLDRTYIQYF. The CDR3 nucleotides are TGTGCCACCAGCGCCTCAGACCTGGACAGGACATACATTCAGTACTTC.

The chain combines TRBV4-3 with TRBJ2-3; 12 bases fit TRBD2. The CDR3 runs to 17 residues. CDR1 LGHNA and CDR2 YSLEER come from the germline V gene. The junction had 10 bases not matched to a gene; V was cut back by 0 bases and J by 9 bases. CDR3 sequence reads: CASSQDLAGGLAGTQYF. The CDR3 DNA reads as TGCGCCAGCAGCCAAGATCTAGCGGGAGGGCTAGCAGGCACGCAGTATTTT.

The chain recombines TRBV28 with TRBJ1-2; D not resolved. The germline CDR1 and CDR2 sequences are MDHEN and SYDVKM. The V and J ends lost 1 base and 8 bases respectively, with 14 bases between them. The CDR3 covers 14 residues. The CDR3 nucleotides are TGTGCCAGCAGTTTATTTTCGGCAGTTGGAGGCTACACCTTC. This encodes CASSLFSAVGGYTF.

This clonotype was picked up many times. V gene TRBV24-1 combines with J gene TRBJ2-7; the D gene is possibly TRBD1 (8 bases). CDR1 and CDR2 (germline): KGHDR, SFDVKD. V lost 3 bases and J lost 3, with 17 bases in between. The length of the CDR3 is 16 residues. CDR3 amino acids: CATSDPDRGGNYEQYF. The CDR3 region has the DNA TGTGCCACCAGTGATCCTGACAGGGGAGGGAACTACGAGCAGTACTTC.

This sequence joins TRBV15 and TRBJ2-5, with 9 bases identical to TRBD2. This CDR3 comprises 16 residues. The germline gives CDR1 LNHNV, CDR2 YYDKDF (reference sequence). The trim removed 1 base at V and 2 bases at J, leaving 5 bases unmatched. The CDR3 is CATSRGISGGQETQYF. DNA of the CDR3: TGTGCCACCAGCAGAGGGATTAGCGGGGGACAAGAGACCCAGTACTTC.

Many counts were recorded for this clonotype. The V gene is TRBV7-8, the J gene TRBJ2-6; D not resolved. The CDR3 is made up of 16 amino acids. Germline V gene sequence: CDR1 SGHVS, CDR2 FQNEAQ. Deletions cut 1 base from V and 2 bases from J, with 9 bases between. The CDR3 nucleotides are TGTGCCAGCAGCTTAGTATGGCAGGCTGGGGCCAACGTCCTGACTTTC. As protein: CASSLVWQAGANVLTF.

The J gene is TRBJ1-5, the V gene TRBV25-1; no definite D call. The CDR3 is 15 amino acids. The germline gives CDR1 MGHDK, CDR2 SYGVNS. V gave up 3 bases and J gave up 5 bases, with 14 bases separating them. The CDR3 sequence: CASSDSGGPDQPQHF. CDR3 nucleotides: TGTGCCAGCAGTGATTCGGGTGGGCCCGATCAGCCCCAGCATTTT.